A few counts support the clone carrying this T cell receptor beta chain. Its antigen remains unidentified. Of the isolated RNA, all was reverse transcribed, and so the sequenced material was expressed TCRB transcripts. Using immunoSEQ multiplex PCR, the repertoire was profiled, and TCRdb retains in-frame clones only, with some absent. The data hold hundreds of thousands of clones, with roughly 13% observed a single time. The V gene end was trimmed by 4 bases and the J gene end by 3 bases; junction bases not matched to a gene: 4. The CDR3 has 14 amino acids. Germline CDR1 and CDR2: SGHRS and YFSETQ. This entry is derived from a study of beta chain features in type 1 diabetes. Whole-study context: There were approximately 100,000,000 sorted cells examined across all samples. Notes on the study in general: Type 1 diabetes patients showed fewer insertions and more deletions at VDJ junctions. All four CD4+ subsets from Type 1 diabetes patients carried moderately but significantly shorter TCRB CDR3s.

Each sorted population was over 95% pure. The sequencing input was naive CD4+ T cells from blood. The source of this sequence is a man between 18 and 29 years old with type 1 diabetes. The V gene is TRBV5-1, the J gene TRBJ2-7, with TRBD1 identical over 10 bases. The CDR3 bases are TGCGCCAGCAGCGGTGACAGGGGGCTCTACGAGCAGTACTTC. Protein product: CASSGDRGLYEQYF.